Below, 31 T cell receptor beta chains from the same sample are listed, as sequenced in a study of T cell responses to AZD1222 COVID-19 vaccine. Clones were read by immunoSEQ multiplex PCR, and TCRdb kept only the in-frame ones, dropping some. Of approximately 79,000 clones listed, 80% to 90% are singletons. The material sequenced was peripheral blood, taken on day 0 of AZD1222 vaccination. All receptors derive from an adult in good health.

The CDR3 DNA follows: TGCGCCAGCAGCCATCAAAGGGGGTTAGCGGGAGGTCAAGATACGCAGTATTTT. Its protein is CASSHQRGLAGGQDTQYF. This rearrangement joins TRBV4-3 to TRBJ2-3, with 10 nucleotides matching TRBD2. The germline CDR1 and CDR2 sequences are LGHNA and YSLEER. V was clipped by 3 bases and J by 5 bases; unmatched bases: 14. The CDR3 extends over 18 amino acids.

This clone was counted a few times. The rearrangement uses TRBV24-1 and TRBJ2-2; TRBD2 might be the D (5 bases). V shed 0 bases and J shed 10 bases, with 14 bases lying between them. This CDR3 contains 15 residues. From germline, CDR1 is KGHDR and CDR2 SFDVKD. CDR3 nucleotide sequence: TGTGCCACCAGTGATTTGCTGTCAGGTCGGGAGGAGCTGTTTTTT. It specifies CATSDLLSGREELFF.

To note about this clone: In the same sample, other DNA sequences code for this CDR3. The chain carries TRBV9 and TRBJ2-3; no firm D call. This CDR3 spans 12 amino acids. Germline CDR1 reads SGDLS; CDR2 reads YYNGEE. V shed 2 bases and J shed 1 base, with 2 bases lying between them. The DNA of the CDR3 is TGTGCCAGCAGCGTGGGCACAGATACGCAGTATTTT. As protein: CASSVGTDTQYF.

The gene calls are TRBV4-2 and TRBJ2-7; TRBD1 is a possible D gene (6 bases). The germline gives CDR1 LGHNA, CDR2 YNFKEQ. V dropped 4 bases and J dropped 2 bases, with 12 bases sitting between them. There are 14 residues in the CDR3. The CDR3: CASSLPGATYEQYF. The CDR3 region has the DNA TGTGCCAGCAGCCTACCAGGGGCAACCTACGAGCAGTACTTC.

This clone was seen only once. The chain links TRBV7-9 to TRBJ2-1, with D uncertain. Trimming pared 5 bases from V and 7 bases from J, leaving 18 bases between. The CDR3 has 15 amino acids. Germline loops: CDR1 SEHNR, CDR2 FQNEAQ (reference sequence). The CDR3 nucleotides are TGTGCCAGCAGCAACCGAAGGTCAGGAACGAATGAGCAGTTCTTC. Translated, it gives CASSNRRSGTNEQFF.

V usage is TRBV12-3 or TRBV12-4 and J usage is TRBJ2-3; D not certain. Between the trimmed V and J ends, which lost 6 bases and 2 bases, there was a span of 6 bases. The CDR3 is 12 residues long. CDR3 DNA sequence: TGTGCCAGCAGGCGGACCACAGATACGCAGTATTTT. This gives the protein CASRRTTDTQYF.

The chain uses TRBV7-9 and TRBJ2-7; 9 bases fit TRBD1. Trimming at V came to 1 base and at J to 3 bases, leaving 4 bases not matched to a gene. Germline CDR1 reads SEHNR; CDR2 reads FQNEAQ (reference sequence). This CDR3 is built from 15 residues. DNA for the CDR3: TGTGCCAGCAGCTTAGGGGGGACAGGGTTCTACGAGCAGTACTTC. It translates to CASSLGGTGFYEQYF. Looking up the rest from reference TRBV7-9 and TRBJ2-7 gives the full variable domain: DTGVSQNPRHKITKRGQNVTFRCDPISEHNRLYWYRQTLGQGPEFLTYFQNEAQLEKSRLLSDRFSAERPKGSFSTLEIQRTEQGDSAMYLCASSLGGTGFYEQYFGPGTRLTVT.

The J gene is TRBJ1-5, the V gene TRBV27; D remains ambiguous. Looked up from germline, CDR1 is MNHEY and CDR2 is SMNVEV (reference sequence). The ends were cut back, 6 bases at V and 5 bases at J, with 11 bases in the middle. The CDR3 spans 13 residues. The CDR3 DNA reads TGTGCCAGCAGATTCCGGGAAGATCAGCCCCAGCATTTT. Translated, it gives CASRFREDQPQHF.

The chain employs TRBV7-9 and TRBJ2-1; D is unresolved. This CDR3 has 13 residues. Germline values: CDR1 SEHNR, CDR2 FQNEAQ (reference sequence). V dropped 5 bases and J dropped 12 bases, with 17 bases sitting between them. The CDR3 sequence: CASSGRPFLVQFF. In DNA, the CDR3 is TGTGCCAGCAGCGGACGGCCATTCCTCGTGCAGTTCTTC. Variable domain in full (rest from reference TRBV7-9 and TRBJ2-1): DTGVSQNPRHKITKRGQNVTFRCDPISEHNRLYWYRQTLGQGPEFLTYFQNEAQLEKSRLLSDRFSAERPKGSFSTLEIQRTEQGDSAMYLCASSGRPFLVQFFGPGTRLTVL.

This sequence joins TRBV19 and TRBJ1-1; possible D gene TRBD1, 6 bases. The CDR3 has 15 amino acids. CDR1 is LNHDA and CDR2 is SQIVND in the germline V gene (reference sequence). V dropped 9 bases and J dropped 4 bases, with 21 bases sitting between them. As DNA, the CDR3 is TGTGCCAGCAGCAGGGGTGGGGGGCTGCTCACTGAAGCTTTCTTT. Its translation is CASSRGGGLLTEAFF.

The J gene is TRBJ2-5, the V gene TRBV11-2; TRBD2 agrees at 7 bases. With 5 bases clipped from V and 0 bases from J, the junction kept 6 bases outside the gene matches. The CDR3 consists of 15 residues. Germline V gene sequence: CDR1 SGHAT, CDR2 FQNNGV. CDR3 residues: CASSLNGGYQETQYF. DNA of the CDR3: TGTGCCAGCAGCCTAAACGGGGGGTACCAAGAGACCCAGTACTTC.

This chain joins TRBV5-1 and TRBJ1-6, with D possibly matching TRBD1 (6 bases). From germline, CDR1 is SGHRS and CDR2 YFSETQ. This CDR3 is 15 amino acids long. V shed 6 bases and J shed 9 bases, with 19 bases lying between them. The CDR3 sequence: CASTQGQILGSPLHF. DNA for the CDR3: TGCGCCAGCACCCAAGGACAGATCCTTGGTTCACCCCTCCACTTT.

The chain has TRBV11-3 and TRBJ2-1; 8 bases are a match to TRBD2. Trimming removed 2 bases from V and 5 bases from J; junction bases left unmatched: 8. Germline V gene lookup returns CDR1 SGHNT and CDR2 YENEEA. This CDR3 is 16 amino acids long. CDR3 loop: CASSLRKPGGDNEQFF. CDR3 sequence (DNA): TGTGCCAGCAGCTTAAGAAAGCCGGGAGGGGACAATGAGCAGTTCTTC.

This clone was counted between two and nine times. V gene TRBV9 combines with J gene TRBJ2-2; tentative D call: TRBD2 (5 bases). This CDR3 has 17 residues. Germline CDR1 is SGDLS and CDR2 is YYNGEE. V was cut by 4 bases and J by 2 bases, with 18 bases left in between. The CDR3 region has the DNA TGTGCCAGCAGCCCAAGGTCGGTGCTAGCTAACACCGGGGAGCTGTTTTTT. Translated, it gives CASSPRSVLANTGELFF.

The chain employs TRBV30 and TRBJ1-3; D gene uncertain. CDR3 size: 11 residues. V was clipped by 4 bases and J by 4 bases, with 5 bases between them. Germline loops: CDR1 GTSNPN, CDR2 SVGIG (reference sequence). The CDR3 here is CAWIYGNTIYF. The DNA of the CDR3 is TGTGCCTGGATATACGGAAACACCATATATTTT.

This clone has a handful of counts. The rearrangement joins TRBV19 to TRBJ1-1; tentative D call: TRBD1 (6 bases). This CDR3 is 14 amino acids long. V gave up 5 bases and J gave up 4 bases, with 14 bases separating them. The germline CDR1 and CDR2 sequences are LNHDA and SQIVND (reference sequence). DNA of the CDR3: TGTGCCAGTAGTTTCTCTACAGGGCCCACTGAAGCTTTCTTT. This gives the protein CASSFSTGPTEAFF.

The chain has TRBV19 and TRBJ1-5; a possible D gene is TRBD1 (6 bases). The ends were cut back, 7 bases at V and 0 bases at J, with 19 bases in the middle. The CDR3 extends over 17 amino acids. Germline-derived CDR1 and CDR2 are LNHDA and SQIVND (reference sequence). The DNA for the CDR3 is TGTGCCAGTACCGCGGGGGCTTCGACAGTTAGCAATCAGCCCCAGCATTTT. The encoded protein is CASTAGASTVSNQPQHF. Together with reference TRBV19 and TRBJ1-5, the CDR3 gives the full variable domain: DGGITQSPKYLFRKEGQNVTLSCEQNLNHDAMYWYRQDPGQGLRLIYYSQIVNDFQKGDIAEGYSVSREKKESFPLTVTSAQKNPTAFYLCASTAGASTVSNQPQHFGDGTRLSIL.

The chain carries TRBV5-6 and TRBJ1-1; the match to TRBD1 covers 8 bases. Looked up from germline, CDR1 is SGHDT and CDR2 is YYEEEE. This CDR3 is built from 15 residues. V was clipped by 6 bases and J by 1 base; unmatched bases: 8. The CDR3 region has the DNA TGTGCCAGCAACGGTTTCGACAGGGGGAACACTGAAGCTTTCTTT. Translation gives CASNGFDRGNTEAFF.

This clone was seen more than once but under ten times. The J gene is TRBJ2-2, the V gene TRBV19; TRBD2 matches at 7 bases. Trimming removed 7 bases from V and 3 bases from J; junction bases left unmatched: 11. CDR1 and CDR2 (germline): LNHDA, SQIVND (reference sequence). The CDR3 consists of 16 residues. CDR3 sequence reads: CASKKGGSRYTGELFF. The CDR3 bases are TGTGCCAGTAAGAAGGGCGGGAGTCGGTACACCGGGGAGCTGTTTTTT.

The chain links TRBV18 to TRBJ1-1; D is ambiguous. This CDR3 comprises 14 residues. Germline V CDR1 and CDR2: KGHSH, LQKENI. Trimming took off 6 bases at V and 8 bases at J, with 19 bases between the two ends. The CDR3 DNA reads as TGTGCCAGCTCTCGCGTCGGGAGAGTTTCCGAAGCTTTCTTT. Its protein product is CASSRVGRVSEAFF.

This clone has just one count. V gene TRBV30 combines with J gene TRBJ1-2, with D possibly matching TRBD1 (6 bases). V was cut by 8 bases and J by 2 bases, with 9 bases left in between. In germline, CDR1 is GTSNPN, CDR2 SVGIG (reference sequence). The CDR3 consists of 11 residues. Here the CDR3 reads CARTENYGYTF. Written as DNA, the CDR3 is TGTGCCAGGACAGAGAACTATGGCTACACCTTC.

The rearrangement joins TRBV28 to TRBJ2-5; TRBD2 agrees at 8 bases. CDR1 and CDR2 from the germline V gene are MDHEN and SYDVKM. J was trimmed by 2 bases and V by 7 bases; bases with no gene match: 12. The CDR3 is 16 residues long. Written as DNA, the CDR3 is TGTGCCAGCACTCAAAGCGGGAGTGGCTATCAAGAGACCCAGTACTTC. It translates to CASTQSGSGYQETQYF.

This clone was counted a few times. V gene TRBV7-2 combines with J gene TRBJ2-6, with D possibly matching TRBD1 (6 bases). This CDR3 region has 17 residues. Per germline, CDR1 SGHTA and CDR2 FQGNSA. V lost 5 bases and J lost 0, with 14 bases in between. The CDR3 DNA sequence: TGTGCCAGCAGCGCGACAGGTGGAACCTCTGGGGCCAACGTCCTGACTTTC. It translates to CASSATGGTSGANVLTF. The full variable domain, with the rest looked up from reference TRBV7-2 and TRBJ2-6, is GAGVSQSPSNKVTEKGKDVELRCDPISGHTALYWYRQSLGQGLEFLIYFQGNSAPDKSGLPSDRFSAERTGGSVSTLTIQRTQQEDSAVYLCASSATGGTSGANVLTFGAGSRLTVL.

The gene calls are TRBV6-2 or TRBV6-3 and TRBJ2-7; 7 bases align to TRBD2. CDR3 size: 14 residues. Germline V gene lookup returns CDR1 MNHEY and CDR2 SVGEGT. Germline trimming cut 7 bases from V and 3 bases from J; bases unmatched to any gene: 9. CDR3 residues: CASNPWGGIYEQYF. CDR3 nucleotides: TGTGCCAGCAACCCATGGGGAGGGATCTACGAGCAGTACTTC.

The chain joins TRBV2 to TRBJ2-7; 12 bases match TRBD2. The junction had 4 bases not matched to a gene; V was cut back by 4 bases and J by 0 bases. Germline lookup yields CDR1 SNHLY and CDR2 FYNNEI. The CDR3 contains 16 residues. The CDR3 loop reads CASSAPSGRASYEQYF. CDR3 DNA: TGTGCCAGCAGTGCGCCTAGCGGGAGGGCCTCCTACGAGCAGTACTTC.

This rearrangement joins TRBV19 to TRBJ1-1, with no clear D. There are 13 residues in the CDR3. Germline CDR1 LNHDA, CDR2 SQIVND (reference sequence). V was shortened by 7 bases and J by 0 bases, with 9 bases between the two germline ends. The CDR3, as DNA: TGTGCCAGTACGCATCAGATGAACACTGAAGCTTTCTTT. Translation: CASTHQMNTEAFF.

The chain links TRBV24-1 to TRBJ2-2, with 7 bases that match TRBD2. The ends lost 3 bases at V and 1 base at J; junction bases unmatched: 4. Germline CDR1 KGHDR, CDR2 SFDVKD. The CDR3 is 16 residues long. The CDR3 region has the DNA TGTGCCACCAGTGATGCCGCTAGCGGGAACACCGGGGAGCTGTTTTTT. As protein: CATSDAASGNTGELFF.

The CDR3 is CACLKPGLAGAMLGQFF. In DNA form, the CDR3 reads TGTGCCTGCCTAAAACCGGGACTAGCGGGAGCGATGTTGGGGCAGTTCTTC. V usage is TRBV28 and J usage is TRBJ2-1; 14 bases are a match to TRBD2. Germline CDR1 reads MDHEN; CDR2 reads SYDVKM. This CDR3 comprises 17 residues. V shed 11 bases and J 12 bases; nucleotides not matched to a gene: 21.

The rearrangement uses TRBV7-2 and TRBJ2-3; D remains unclear. Trimming took 1 base from V and 6 from J, leaving 14 bases between them. Germline values: CDR1 SGHTA, CDR2 FQGNSA. This CDR3 spans 15 amino acids. CDR3 amino acids: CASSLDPPPRDTQYF. The CDR3 nucleotides are TGTGCCAGCAGCTTAGACCCACCGCCGAGGGATACGCAGTATTTT.

The chain couples TRBV5-1 to TRBJ2-1; either TRBD1 or TRBD2 may fit D (5 bases each). The CDR3 spans 16 residues. V was shortened by 4 bases and J by 4 bases, with 18 bases between the two germline ends. Germline V CDR1 and CDR2: SGHRS, YFSETQ. CDR3 amino acids: CASSVPGTVEYNEQFF. The CDR3 region has the DNA TGCGCCAGCAGCGTCCCCGGGACGGTAGAATACAATGAGCAGTTCTTC.

The CDR3 coding sequence is TGTGCCAGCAGTTTAGATTGGTCGGGTGGAAGCTCCTACGAGCAGTACTTC. This sequence encodes CASSLDWSGGSSYEQYF. The genes are TRBV28 and TRBJ2-7, with D uncertain. Germline V gene sequence: CDR1 MDHEN, CDR2 SYDVKM. V was clipped by 2 bases and J by 0 bases, with 17 bases between them. CDR3 size: 17 residues.